This TCR beta chain originates from a study of shared clonotypes between healthy human individuals. This clone was counted only a few times. V was cut by 6 bases and J by 3 bases, with 15 bases left in between. CDR3 size: 15 residues. The germline V gene encodes CDR1 SEHNR and CDR2 FQNEAQ (reference sequence). Method: immunoSEQ multiplex PCR; TCRdb's copy keeps in-frame clones and lacks some. The repertoire holds about 2,500,000 clones, with around nine tenths as singletons. Sequences were obtained from naive CD4+ T cells sorted from blood. Subset reported: CD45RA+ positively selected. The V gene is TRBV7-9, the J gene TRBJ1-5, with a possible D match to TRBD1 (5 bases). The clonotype comes from a man between 18 and 29 years old in good health. The CDR3, as DNA: TGTGCCAGCAGTGCGAGAGGGGACCTCAATCAGCCCCAGCATTTT. The encoded protein is CASSARGDLNQPQHF. The whole variable domain, remainder taken from reference TRBV7-9 and TRBJ1-5, is DTGVSQNPRHKITKRGQNVTFRCDPISEHNRLYWYRQTLGQGPEFLTYFQNEAQLEKSRLLSDRFSAERPKGSFSTLEIQRTEQGDSAMYLCASSARGDLNQPQHFGDGTRLSIL.